These 5 T cell receptor beta chains came from one sample sequenced in a study of control samples from healthy donors and cancer patients. Using immunoSEQ multiplex PCR, the repertoire was profiled, and TCRdb retains in-frame clones only, with some absent. The sample lists about 89,000 clones, around nine tenths occurring once. The sequencing sample was made of blood. All receptors come from a man aged 30-40 years in good health.

This rearrangement joins TRBV24-1 to TRBJ2-7, with 7 positions matching TRBD2. CDR3 length: 16 residues. The V gene end was trimmed by 8 bases and the J gene end by 2 bases; junction bases not matched to a gene: 14. Looked up from germline, CDR1 is KGHDR and CDR2 is SFDVKD. DNA for the CDR3: TGTGCCACCACCCTCCCCCGGGGGGTCAAGACCTACGAGCAGTACTTC. Protein product: CATTLPRGVKTYEQYF.

J is TRBJ1-1 and V is TRBV5-5; no definite D call. The CDR3 runs to 14 residues. V lost 4 bases and J lost 3, with 13 bases in between. Germline lookup yields CDR1 SGHKS and CDR2 YYEKEE (reference sequence). The CDR3 DNA reads as TGTGCCAGCAGCCCAACTAGAGGATACACTGAAGCTTTCTTT. Amino acid sequence: CASSPTRGYTEAFF.

This chain joins TRBV19 and TRBJ1-1, with TRBD1 as a possible D gene (6 bases). The length of the CDR3 is 14 residues. In germline, CDR1 is LNHDA, CDR2 SQIVND (reference sequence). Trimming left V 7 bases short and J 0 bases short, with 12 bases between. CDR3 in DNA: TGTGCCAGTATATCGGGGGGCATGAACACTGAAGCTTTCTTT. Translation gives CASISGGMNTEAFF.

CDR3 amino acids: CASSLLAGAQGETQYF. The CDR3, as DNA: TGTGCCAGCAGCTTGCTAGCGGGGGCCCAGGGAGAGACCCAGTACTTC. The chain has TRBV5-5 and TRBJ2-5; 10 bases match TRBD2. CDR3 length: 16 residues. The trim removed 1 base at V and 4 bases at J, leaving 7 bases unmatched. The germline V gene has CDR1 SGHKS and CDR2 YYEKEE (reference sequence).

The chain links TRBV12-3 or TRBV12-4 to TRBJ1-1; TRBD1 matches at 7 bases. This CDR3 region has 11 residues. After removal of 4 bases from V and 13 bases from J, the junction contained 6 bases not matched to a gene. This CDR3 is CASSYDRAFFF. The CDR3 nucleotides read TGTGCCAGCAGTTACGACAGGGCCTTTTTCTTT.